This T cell receptor beta chain comes out of a study of T cells after yellow fever vaccination. General observations from the study: Contamination by abundant bulk-population clonotypes could be present in FACS-sorted repertoires.

This clonotype was observed at least ten times. As yet, its antigen is unknown. TCRdb used MiXCR to reprocess the 5' RACE reads, holding one entry per CDR3 protein. Among some 69,000 distinct CDR3 sequences listed, approximately 5% were seen once. The V and J ends lost 6 bases and 4 bases, in that order; junction bases with no gene match: 5. CDR1 and CDR2 from the germline V gene are MNHNY and SVGAGI (reference sequence). The CDR3 spans 13 residues. The TCR originated in a man in his late teens or twenties who received the YFV17D yellow fever vaccine. V is TRBV6-6 and J is TRBJ2-5; 7 nucleotides line up with TRBD2. The sequences come from CD4+ T cells sorted from PBMCs, collected less than 18 days after the first yellow fever vaccination. CDR3 region: CASREGGTETQYF. CDR3 nucleotide sequence: TGTGCCAGCAGGGAGGGAGGGACAGAGACCCAGTACTTC.